A single sample gave rise to the 2 T cell receptor beta chains below, sequenced in a study of response to subunit inactivated influenza vaccine. Each CDR3 protein is one row after TCRdb ran MiXCR on the RT-PCR reads. The data show approximately 700,000 distinct CDR3 sequences, 15% to 18% seen once. This material consisted of PBMCs from blood, taken 11 to 12 days after vaccination. The source is a man over 45 who received an inactivated influenza vaccine.

This clonotype appeared a few times. The rearrangement links TRBV10-2 to TRBJ2-7; 10 bases line up with TRBD2. CDR3 length equals 14 residues. J lost 3 bases, V lost 6 bases, and 5 bases had no gene match. Germline V gene lookup returns CDR1 WSHSY and CDR2 SAAADI. The CDR3 region is CASRGTSEIYEQYF. The CDR3 nucleotides are TGCGCCAGCAGGGGGACTAGCGAGATCTACGAGCAGTACTTC.

This clonotype was recorded many times. This chain's CDR3 is CASRRGPRYEQFF. CDR3 bases: TGTGCCAGCAGACGGGGCCCGAGGTATGAGCAGTTCTTC. The chain uses TRBV28 and TRBJ2-1; perhaps D is TRBD1 or TRBD2 (5 bases each). V lost 6 bases and J 8 bases, leaving 14 bases between the germline ends. The CDR3 runs 13 residues. Germline V gene sequence: CDR1 MDHEN, CDR2 SYDVKM.